Only one count was recorded for the clone carrying this TCR beta chain. Its antigen is undetermined. Patients who had autoimmune disease history or got systemic immunosuppression were left out. This entry comes from a study of OX40 agonist ivuxolimab in advanced cancers. Per the germline V gene, CDR1 is LNHDA and CDR2 is SQIVND (reference sequence). The junction had 3 bases not matched to a gene; V was cut back by 7 bases and J by 0 bases. The CDR3 contains 15 residues. Study-wide results and caveats: Expanded clones belonging to CD8+ T cells outnumbered, on average, those of CD4+. Normalized expansion of T-cell clones was also low for some nonresponders. CD4+ and CD8+ blood T cells expanded clonally by week 6 at 0.1 to 3.0 mg/kg.

Sequencing used immunoSEQ multiplex PCR; TCRdb keeps in-frame clones, though not all of them. The sample consists of 53,000 or so clones, 79% of them appearing once. This receptor was taken from an adult with an advanced solid tumor such as melanoma, head and neck, liver or kidney cancer. The sequences come from CD4+ or CD8+ T cells sorted from blood, collected in a trial of the OX40 agonist ivuxolimab. The V gene is TRBV19, the J gene TRBJ1-6; 7 bases line up with TRBD1. The CDR3 nucleotides are TGTGCCAGTACGACAGGGAGCTCCTATAATTCACCCCTCCACTTT. This translates into CASTTGSSYNSPLHF.